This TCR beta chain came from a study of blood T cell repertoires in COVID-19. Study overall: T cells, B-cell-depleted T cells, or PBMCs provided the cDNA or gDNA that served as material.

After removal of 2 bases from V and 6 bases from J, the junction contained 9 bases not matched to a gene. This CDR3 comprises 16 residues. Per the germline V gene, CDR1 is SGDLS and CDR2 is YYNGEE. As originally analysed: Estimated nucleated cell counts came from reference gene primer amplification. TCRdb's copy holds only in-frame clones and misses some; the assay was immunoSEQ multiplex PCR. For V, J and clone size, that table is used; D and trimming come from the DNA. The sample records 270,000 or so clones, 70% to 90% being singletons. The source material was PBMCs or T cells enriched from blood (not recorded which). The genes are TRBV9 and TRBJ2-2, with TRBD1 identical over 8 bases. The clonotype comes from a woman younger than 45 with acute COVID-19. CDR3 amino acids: CASSVTGVASAGELFF. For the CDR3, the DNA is TGTGCCAGCAGCGTGACAGGGGTCGCCTCGGCCGGGGAGCTGTTTTTT.